This TCR beta chain was recovered during a study of cytomegalovirus exposure and HLA in healthy donors. Some clones are missing from TCRdb's copy, which holds only in-frame ones; the method was immunoSEQ multiplex PCR. The table records about 330,000 clones, around 87% of them present only once. Germline V CDR1 and CDR2: SGHRS, YFSETQ. The CDR3 has 13 residues. V lost 4 bases and J lost 0, with 7 bases in between. The sample taken for sequencing was PBMCs. The chain carries TRBV5-1 and TRBJ1-1; unclear D gene. The TCR was taken from a woman in her thirties in good health and CMV-seropositive. CDR3: CASSPPVNTEAFF. The CDR3 nucleotides are TGCGCCAGCAGCCCCCCGGTGAACACTGAAGCTTTCTTT.